One and the same sample provided the 4 T cell receptor beta chains below, sequenced in a study of OX40 agonist ivuxolimab in advanced cancers. Measured with immunoSEQ multiplex PCR; TCRdb has only the in-frame clones, and not every one. Among some 86,000 clones, around 94% were seen once, and the ten largest hold over 9%. The specimen was CD4+ or CD8+ T cells sorted from blood, collected in a trial of the OX40 agonist ivuxolimab. The receptors derive from an adult with an advanced solid tumor such as melanoma, head and neck, liver or kidney cancer.

The rearrangement uses TRBV28 and TRBJ1-4, with 7 bases identical to TRBD1. This CDR3 is built from 14 residues. V was pared by 3 bases and J by 5 bases, with 3 bases of the junction left unmatched. Germline V gene lookup returns CDR1 MDHEN and CDR2 SYDVKM. The CDR3 DNA reads TGTGCCAGCAGTTTTTGGGACAGCAATGAAAAACTGTTTTTT. Amino acid sequence: CASSFWDSNEKLFF. The full variable domain, with the rest looked up from reference TRBV28 and TRBJ1-4, is DVKVTQSSRYLVKRTGEKVFLECVQDMDHENMFWYRQDPGLGLRLIYFSYDVKMKEKGDIPEGYSVSREKKERFSLILESASTNQTSMYLCASSFWDSNEKLFFGSGTQLSVL.

This chain uses TRBV7-2 with TRBJ1-1; D is undetermined. Germline values: CDR1 SGHTA, CDR2 FQGNSA. V shed 5 bases and J shed 0 bases, with 16 bases lying between them. The CDR3 sequence is 16 residues long. The DNA for the CDR3 is TGTGCCAGCAGCCCCCTAGCCGGGGAAATGAACACTGAAGCTTTCTTT. Its translation: CASSPLAGEMNTEAFF.

V gene TRBV6-5 combines with J gene TRBJ2-7; perhaps TRBD1 as D (5 bases). The V gene's germline CDR1 is MNHEY and CDR2 SVGAGI. The CDR3 spans 12 residues. V gave up 6 bases and J gave up 3 bases, with 9 bases separating them. CDR3 in DNA: TGTGCCAGCAGGACAGACAGCTACGAGCAGTACTTC. Translation: CASRTDSYEQYF.

The J gene is TRBJ1-4, the V gene TRBV9, with a weak D call TRBD1 (6 bases). This CDR3 contains 15 residues. From germline, CDR1 is SGDLS and CDR2 YYNGEE. The V end was cut by 4 bases, the J end by 0 bases, with 10 bases between. CDR3 in amino acids: CASSPGGATNEKLFF. For the CDR3, the DNA is TGTGCCAGCAGCCCGGGGGGCGCAACTAATGAAAAACTGTTTTTT.